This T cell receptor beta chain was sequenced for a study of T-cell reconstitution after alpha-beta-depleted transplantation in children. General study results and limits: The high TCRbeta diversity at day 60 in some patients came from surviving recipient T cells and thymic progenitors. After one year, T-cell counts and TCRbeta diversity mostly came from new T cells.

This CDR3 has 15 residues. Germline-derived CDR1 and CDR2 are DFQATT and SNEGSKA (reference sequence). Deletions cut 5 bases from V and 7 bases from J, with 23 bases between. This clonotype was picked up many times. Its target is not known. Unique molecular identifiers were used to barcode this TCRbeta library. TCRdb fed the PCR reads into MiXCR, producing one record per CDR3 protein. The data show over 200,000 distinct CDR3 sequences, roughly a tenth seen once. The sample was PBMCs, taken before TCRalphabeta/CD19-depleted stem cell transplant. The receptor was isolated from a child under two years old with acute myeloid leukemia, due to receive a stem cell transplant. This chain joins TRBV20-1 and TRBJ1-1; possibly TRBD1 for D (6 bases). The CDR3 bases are TGCAGTGCTCCTAGGGGGTTAGGGGTACGAAATGAAGCTTTCTTT. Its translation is CSAPRGLGVRNEAFF.